This T cell receptor beta chain is from a study of T cell repertoires in cytomegalovirus infection. Germline CDR1 is SGHTA and CDR2 is FQGNSA. The J segment lost 2 bases and the V segment lost 2 bases, leaving 10 bases of the junction unmatched. CDR3 length equals 17 residues. TCRdb used MiXCR to reprocess the reads, holding one entry per CDR3 protein. The sample has 200,000 to 250,000 distinct CDR3 sequences; over 20% are singletons. This clonotype was seen at least ten times. Specimen: CD8+ T cells from PBMCs. This receptor was obtained from a human donor in good health (CMV status not recorded). Some clones in this sample may be carry-over from other donors' samples. The chain employs TRBV7-2 and TRBJ2-7, with 9 bases matching TRBD2. As DNA, the CDR3 is TGTGCCAGCAGCTTAAACAGCCCCGGCGGGGGGGCCTACGAGCAGTACTTC. It translates to CASSLNSPGGGAYEQYF.